A single sample gave rise to the 2 T cell receptor beta chains below, sequenced in a study of blood T cell repertoires in COVID-19. Assay used: immunoSEQ multiplex PCR; TCRdb lists only in-frame clones, some missing. The sample includes some 130,000 clones, about 86% seen only once; the top ten take 2.4%. Material for sequencing was PBMCs or T cells enriched from blood (not recorded which). The receptors come from a man aged 40-49 years with acute COVID-19.

This clone was observed a single time. The V and J genes are TRBV11-2 and TRBJ2-1; 8 positions match TRBD2. J lost 14 bases, V lost 5 bases, and 14 bases had no gene match. The CDR3 covers 14 residues. The germline V gene encodes CDR1 SGHAT and CDR2 FQNNGV. The CDR3 protein is CASSREGQPKREFF. The CDR3 region has the DNA TGTGCCAGCAGCCGGGAGGGCCAGCCTAAGCGAGAGTTCTTC.

V gene TRBV9 combines with J gene TRBJ1-1; D possibly corresponds to TRBD1 (5 bases). V was pared by 4 bases and J by 4 bases, with 17 bases between. Germline V gene lookup returns CDR1 SGDLS and CDR2 YYNGEE. The CDR3 length is 15 residues. The CDR3 is CASSLDAGQLTEAFF. In DNA, the CDR3 is TGTGCCAGCAGCCTTGACGCAGGGCAGCTCACTGAAGCTTTCTTT.